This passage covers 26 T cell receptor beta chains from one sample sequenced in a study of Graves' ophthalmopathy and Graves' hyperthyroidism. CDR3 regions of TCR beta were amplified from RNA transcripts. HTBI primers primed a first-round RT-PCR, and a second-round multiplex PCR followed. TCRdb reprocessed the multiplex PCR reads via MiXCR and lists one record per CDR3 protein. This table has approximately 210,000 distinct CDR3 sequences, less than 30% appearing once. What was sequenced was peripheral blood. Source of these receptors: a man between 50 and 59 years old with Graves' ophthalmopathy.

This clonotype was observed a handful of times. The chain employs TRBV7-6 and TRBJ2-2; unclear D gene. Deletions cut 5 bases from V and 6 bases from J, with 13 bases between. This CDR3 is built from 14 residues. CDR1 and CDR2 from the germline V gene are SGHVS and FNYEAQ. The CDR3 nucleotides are TGTGCCAGCAGCCCGACCCCGGCCCCCGGGGAGCTGTTTTTT. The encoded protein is CASSPTPAPGELFF.

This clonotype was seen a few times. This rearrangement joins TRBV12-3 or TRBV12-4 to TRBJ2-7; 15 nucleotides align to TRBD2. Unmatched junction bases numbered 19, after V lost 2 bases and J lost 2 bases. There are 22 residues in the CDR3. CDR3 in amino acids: CASSLRSTQPGLAGGWTYEQYF. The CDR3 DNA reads TGTGCCAGCAGTTTACGTTCGACGCAACCGGGACTAGCGGGAGGTTGGACCTACGAGCAGTACTTC.

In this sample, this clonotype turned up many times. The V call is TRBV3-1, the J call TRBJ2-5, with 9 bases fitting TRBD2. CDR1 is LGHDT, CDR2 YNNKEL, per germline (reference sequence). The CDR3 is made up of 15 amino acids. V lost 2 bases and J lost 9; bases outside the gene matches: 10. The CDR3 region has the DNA TGTGCCAGCAGCCAACGGGGACTAGCTGGAGCTGCCCAGTACTTC. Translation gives CASSQRGLAGAAQYF.

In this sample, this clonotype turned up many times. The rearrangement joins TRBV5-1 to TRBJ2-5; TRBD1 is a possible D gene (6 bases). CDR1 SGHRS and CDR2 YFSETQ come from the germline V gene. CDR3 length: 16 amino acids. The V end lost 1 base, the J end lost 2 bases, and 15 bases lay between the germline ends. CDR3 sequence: CASSLIRGVGQETQYF. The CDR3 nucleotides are TGCGCCAGCAGCTTGATCAGGGGCGTGGGGCAAGAGACCCAGTACTTC.

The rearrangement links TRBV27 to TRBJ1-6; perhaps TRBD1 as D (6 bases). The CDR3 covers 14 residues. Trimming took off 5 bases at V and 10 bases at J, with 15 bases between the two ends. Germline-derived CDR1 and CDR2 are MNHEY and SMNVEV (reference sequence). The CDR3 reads CASSGQGLLSPLHF. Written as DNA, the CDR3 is TGTGCCAGCAGTGGCCAGGGGTTATTGTCACCCCTCCACTTT.

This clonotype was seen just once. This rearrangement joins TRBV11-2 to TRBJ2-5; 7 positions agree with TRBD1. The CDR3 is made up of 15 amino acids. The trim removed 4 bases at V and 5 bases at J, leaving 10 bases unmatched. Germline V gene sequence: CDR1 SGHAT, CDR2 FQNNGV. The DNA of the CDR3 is TGTGCCAGCAGCTCGGGACAGCCGCTGCGGGAGACCCAGTACTTC. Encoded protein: CASSSGQPLRETQYF.

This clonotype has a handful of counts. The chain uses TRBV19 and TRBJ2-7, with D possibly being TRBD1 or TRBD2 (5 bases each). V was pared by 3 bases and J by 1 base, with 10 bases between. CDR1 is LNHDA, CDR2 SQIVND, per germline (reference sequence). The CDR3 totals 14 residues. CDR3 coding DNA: TGTGCCAGTAGTATGTTGGGGGAGTCCTACGAGCAGTACTTC. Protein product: CASSMLGESYEQYF.

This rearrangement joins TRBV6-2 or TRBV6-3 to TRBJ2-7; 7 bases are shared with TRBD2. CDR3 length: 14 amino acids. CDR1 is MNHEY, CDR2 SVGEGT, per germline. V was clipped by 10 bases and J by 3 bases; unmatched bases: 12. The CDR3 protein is CAIRLAGQVYEQYF. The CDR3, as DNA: TGTGCCATCCGTTTAGCGGGCCAAGTCTACGAGCAGTACTTC.

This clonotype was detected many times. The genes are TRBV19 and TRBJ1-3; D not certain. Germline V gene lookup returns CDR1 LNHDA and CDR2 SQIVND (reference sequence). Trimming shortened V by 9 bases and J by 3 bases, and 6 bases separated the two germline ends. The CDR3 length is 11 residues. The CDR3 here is CASGIGNTIYF. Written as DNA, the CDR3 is TGTGCCAGCGGCATTGGAAACACCATATATTTT.

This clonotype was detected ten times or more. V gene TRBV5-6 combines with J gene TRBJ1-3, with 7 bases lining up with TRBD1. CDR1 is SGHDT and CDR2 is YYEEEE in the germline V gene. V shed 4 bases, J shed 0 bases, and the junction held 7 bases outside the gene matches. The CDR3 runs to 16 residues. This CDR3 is CASSRAGQSSGNTIYF. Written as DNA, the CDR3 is TGTGCCAGCAGCCGAGCGGGACAGTCCTCTGGAAACACCATATATTTT.

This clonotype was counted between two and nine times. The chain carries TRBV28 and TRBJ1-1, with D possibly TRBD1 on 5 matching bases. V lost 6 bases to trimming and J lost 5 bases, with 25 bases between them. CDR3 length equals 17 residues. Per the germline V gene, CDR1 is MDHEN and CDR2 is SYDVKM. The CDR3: CASSRTYSGRGETEAFF. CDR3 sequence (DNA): TGTGCCAGCAGCCGTACGTATAGCGGGAGAGGGGAAACTGAAGCTTTCTTT.

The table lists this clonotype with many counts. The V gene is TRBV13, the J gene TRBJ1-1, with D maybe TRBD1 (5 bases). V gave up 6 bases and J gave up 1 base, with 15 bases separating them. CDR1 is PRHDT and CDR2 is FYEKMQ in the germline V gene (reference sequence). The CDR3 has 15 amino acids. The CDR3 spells CASRKWGLWNTEAFF. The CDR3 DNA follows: TGTGCCAGCAGGAAGTGGGGACTCTGGAACACTGAAGCTTTCTTT.

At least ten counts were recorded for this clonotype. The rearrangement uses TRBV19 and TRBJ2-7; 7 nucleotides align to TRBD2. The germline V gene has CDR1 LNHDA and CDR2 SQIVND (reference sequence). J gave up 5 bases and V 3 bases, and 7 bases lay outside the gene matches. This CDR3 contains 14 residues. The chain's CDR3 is CASSIVGGRDEQYF. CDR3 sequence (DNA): TGTGCCAGTAGTATTGTGGGAGGGCGGGACGAGCAGTACTTC.

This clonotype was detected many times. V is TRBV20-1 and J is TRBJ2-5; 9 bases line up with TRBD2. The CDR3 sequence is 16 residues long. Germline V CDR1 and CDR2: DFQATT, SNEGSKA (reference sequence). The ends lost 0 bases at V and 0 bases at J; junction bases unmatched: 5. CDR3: CSARDGREGYQETQYF. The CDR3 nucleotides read TGCAGTGCTAGAGATGGGCGGGAGGGTTACCAAGAGACCCAGTACTTC.

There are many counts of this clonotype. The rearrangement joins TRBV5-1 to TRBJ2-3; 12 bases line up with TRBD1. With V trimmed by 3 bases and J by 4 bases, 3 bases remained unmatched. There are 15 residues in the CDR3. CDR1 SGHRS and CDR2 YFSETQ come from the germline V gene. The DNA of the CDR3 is TGCGCCAGCAGCTCGGGACAGGGGGCCTCAGATACGCAGTATTTT. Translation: CASSSGQGASDTQYF.

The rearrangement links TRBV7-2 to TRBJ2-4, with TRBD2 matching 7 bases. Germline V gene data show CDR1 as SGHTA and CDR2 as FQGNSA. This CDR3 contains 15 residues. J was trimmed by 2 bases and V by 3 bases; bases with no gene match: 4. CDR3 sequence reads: CASSFRLASKNIQYF. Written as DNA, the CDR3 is TGTGCCAGCAGCTTCCGACTAGCTTCCAAAAACATTCAGTACTTC.

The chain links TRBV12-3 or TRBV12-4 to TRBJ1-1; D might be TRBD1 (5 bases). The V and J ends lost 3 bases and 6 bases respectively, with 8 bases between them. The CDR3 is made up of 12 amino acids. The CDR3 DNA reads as TGTGCCAGCAGTTTCCAGGGTCCTGAAGCTTTCTTT. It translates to CASSFQGPEAFF.

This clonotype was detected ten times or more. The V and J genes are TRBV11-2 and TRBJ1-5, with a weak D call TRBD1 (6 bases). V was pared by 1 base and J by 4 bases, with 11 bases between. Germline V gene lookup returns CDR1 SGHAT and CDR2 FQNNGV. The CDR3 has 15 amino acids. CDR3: CASSLGGGRNQPQHF. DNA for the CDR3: TGTGCCAGCAGCTTAGGCGGGGGCCGTAATCAGCCCCAGCATTTT.

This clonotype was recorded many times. CDR3 in DNA: TGTGCCAGCAGCCCATGGACTAGCGGGAGTGGGTACGAGCAGTACTTC. It yields the protein CASSPWTSGSGYEQYF. The chain carries TRBV3-1 and TRBJ2-7; 13 bases fit TRBD2. V dropped 4 bases and J dropped 4; count of bases not matched to a gene: 7. The V gene's germline CDR1 is LGHDT and CDR2 YNNKEL (reference sequence). The CDR3 has 16 amino acids.

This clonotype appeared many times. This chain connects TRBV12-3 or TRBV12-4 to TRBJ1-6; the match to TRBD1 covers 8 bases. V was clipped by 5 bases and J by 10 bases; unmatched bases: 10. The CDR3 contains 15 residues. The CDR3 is CASSPRGTGGSPLHF. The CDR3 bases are TGTGCCAGCAGTCCCCGGGGGACAGGTGGATCACCCCTCCACTTT.

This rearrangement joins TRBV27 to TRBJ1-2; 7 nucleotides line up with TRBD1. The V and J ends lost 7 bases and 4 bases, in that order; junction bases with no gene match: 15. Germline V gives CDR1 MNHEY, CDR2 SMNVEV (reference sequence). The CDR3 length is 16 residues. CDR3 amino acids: CASTDRVGLLPYGYTF. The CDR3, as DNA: TGTGCCAGCACAGACAGGGTCGGACTCCTTCCCTATGGCTACACCTTC.

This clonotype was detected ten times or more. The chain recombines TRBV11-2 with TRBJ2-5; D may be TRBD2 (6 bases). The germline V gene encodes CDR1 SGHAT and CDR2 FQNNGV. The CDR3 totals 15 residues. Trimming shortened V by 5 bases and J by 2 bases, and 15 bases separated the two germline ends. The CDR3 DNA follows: TGTGCCAGCAGCCTAGGGACTGCCCATCAAGAGACCCAGTACTTC. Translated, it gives CASSLGTAHQETQYF. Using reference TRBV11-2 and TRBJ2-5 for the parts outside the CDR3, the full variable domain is EAGVAQSPRYKIIEKRQSVAFWCNPISGHATLYWYQQILGQGPKLLIQFQNNGVVDDSQLPKDRFSAERLKGVDSTLKIQPAKLEDSAVYLCASSLGTAHQETQYFGPGTRLLVL.

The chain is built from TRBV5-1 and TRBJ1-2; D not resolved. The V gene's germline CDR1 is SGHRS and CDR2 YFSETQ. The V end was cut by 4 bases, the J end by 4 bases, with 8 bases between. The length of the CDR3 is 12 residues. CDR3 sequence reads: CASSKETYGYTF. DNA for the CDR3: TGCGCCAGCAGCAAGGAGACCTATGGCTACACCTTC.

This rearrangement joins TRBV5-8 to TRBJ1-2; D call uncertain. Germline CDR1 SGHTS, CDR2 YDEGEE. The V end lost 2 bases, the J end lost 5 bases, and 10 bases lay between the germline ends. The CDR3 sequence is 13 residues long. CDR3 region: CASSLDGKYGYTF. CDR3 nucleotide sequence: TGTGCCAGCAGCTTAGACGGGAAATATGGCTACACCTTC.

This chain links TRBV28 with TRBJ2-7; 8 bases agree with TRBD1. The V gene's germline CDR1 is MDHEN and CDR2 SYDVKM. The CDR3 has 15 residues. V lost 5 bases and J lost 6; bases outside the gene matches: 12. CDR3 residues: CASSPDNIQGGEQYF. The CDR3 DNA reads TGTGCCAGCAGTCCCGACAATATACAGGGGGGCGAGCAGTACTTC.

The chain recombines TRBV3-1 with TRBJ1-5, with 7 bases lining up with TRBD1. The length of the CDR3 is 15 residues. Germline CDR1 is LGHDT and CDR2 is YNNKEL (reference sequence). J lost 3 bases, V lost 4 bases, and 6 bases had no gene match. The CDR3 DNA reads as TGTGCCAGCAGCCCGGGACAGAGTTACAATCAGCCCCAGCATTTT. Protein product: CASSPGQSYNQPQHF.